These T cell receptor beta chains were read from a single sample in a study of graft-versus-host responses after intestinal transplantation. The antigens for these receptors are not known. The data were produced by immunoSEQ multiplex PCR, yet TCRdb's version contains in-frame clones alone and is incomplete. The sample yields 130,000 to 150,000 clones, 80% to 95% seen once. This specimen consisted of unstimulated CD4+ T cells sorted from spleen or lymph node cells, obtained before intestinal transplant. The origin of the receptors is a human donor who received an intestinal transplant. Each CDR3 is given with its conserved first and last residue. The D gene is left open where the match is weak. The listing skips clone size in some rows; elsewhere it reads once, few, many or a size class.

J: TRBJ1-2
V: TRBV28
D: NA
size: once
CDR3: CASSVGAYGYTF
DNA: TGTGCCAGCAGCGTGGGAGCTTATGGCTACACCTTC

J: TRBJ2-3
V: TRBV9
D: TRBD2
size: NA
CDR3: CASSVEAGGYTDTQYF
DNA: TGTGCCAGCAGCGTAGAAGCGGGAGGGTACACAGATACGCAGTATTTT

J: TRBJ1-5
V: TRBV10-3
D: TRBD1
size: few
CDR3: CAIRGTGGQPQHF
DNA: TGTGCCATCAGGGGGACAGGGGGTCAGCCCCAGCATTTT

J: TRBJ1-2
V: TRBV6-6
D: TRBD1
size: NA
CDR3: CASSYSQGAPYGYTF
DNA: TGTGCCAGCAGTTACTCGCAGGGGGCCCCCTATGGCTACACCTTC

J: TRBJ2-5
V: TRBV5-1
D: NA
size: NA
CDR3: CASSLPAPTETQYF
DNA: TGCGCCAGCAGCTTGCCAGCCCCAACGGAGACCCAGTACTTC

J: TRBJ1-4
V: TRBV19
D: NA
size: few
CDR3: CASSPAGNEKLFF
DNA: TGTGCCAGTAGTCCTGCGGGTAATGAAAAACTGTTTTTT

J: TRBJ2-5
V: TRBV11-3
D: TRBD2
size: NA
CDR3: CASSLGLGTSGQETQYF
DNA: TGTGCCAGCAGTCTGGGCCTGGGGACTAGCGGACAAGAGACCCAGTACTTC

J: TRBJ1-5
V: TRBV21-1
D: NA
size: NA
CDR3: CASSLSLNQPQHF
DNA: TGTGCCAGCAGCCTCAGTCTCAATCAGCCCCAGCATTTT

J: TRBJ2-5
V: TRBV2
D: NA
size: NA
CDR3: CASSELKETQYF
DNA: TGTGCCAGCAGTGAATTAAAAGAGACCCAGTACTTC

J: TRBJ2-7
V: TRBV6-5
D: TRBD1
size: once
CDR3: CASKDRDLYSYEQYF
DNA: TGTGCCAGCAAGGACAGGGACCTATACTCCTACGAGCAGTACTTC

J: TRBJ2-3
V: TRBV19
D: NA
size: NA
CDR3: CASSPGMGVNTDTQYF
DNA: TGTGCCAGTAGTCCAGGGATGGGGGTAAACACAGATACGCAGTATTTT

J: TRBJ2-1
V: TRBV27
D: TRBD1
size: NA
CDR3: CASSLGQSYNEQFF
DNA: TGTGCCAGCAGTTTGGGACAGTCCTACAATGAGCAGTTCTTC

J: TRBJ2-1
V: TRBV27
D: TRBD1
size: NA
CDR3: CASSFPGQGDNEQFF
DNA: TGTGCCAGCAGTTTCCCGGGACAGGGGGACAATGAGCAGTTCTTC

J: TRBJ2-7
V: TRBV7-6
D: TRBD2
size: NA
CDR3: CASSLGTSSPTYEQYF
DNA: TGTGCCAGCAGCTTAGGGACTAGCTCCCCCACTTACGAGCAGTACTTC

J: TRBJ2-7
V: TRBV30
D: NA
size: NA
CDR3: CAWATAGRIYEQYF
DNA: TGTGCCTGGGCGACGGCAGGGCGAATATACGAGCAGTACTTC

J: TRBJ2-7
V: TRBV7-2
D: TRBD1
size: NA
CDR3: CASSWTGGYEQYF
DNA: TGTGCCAGCAGCTGGACAGGGGGCTACGAGCAGTACTTC

J: TRBJ2-7
V: TRBV7-3
D: NA
size: NA
CDR3: CASSLGYGHLFF
DNA: TGTGCCAGCAGCTTAGGGTATGGGCACCTATTCTTC

J: TRBJ1-5
V: TRBV28
D: TRBD1
size: NA
CDR3: CASISFGRQGYYNQPQHF
DNA: TGTGCCAGCATTAGTTTTGGGCGACAGGGCTATTACAATCAGCCCCAGCATTTT

J: TRBJ2-7
V: TRBV7-8
D: TRBD2
size: once
CDR3: CASSLARTTSPSYEQYF
DNA: TGTGCCAGCAGCTTAGCGAGGACGACTAGCCCATCCTACGAGCAGTACTTC

J: TRBJ2-3
V: TRBV9
D: NA
size: NA
CDR3: CASKKGPSTDTQYF
DNA: TGTGCCAGCAAAAAGGGGCCTAGCACAGATACGCAGTATTTT

J: TRBJ2-3
V: TRBV5-4
D: NA
size: NA
CDR3: CASSLLQGLTDTQYF
DNA: TGTGCCAGCAGCTTGTTGCAGGGACTCACAGATACGCAGTATTTT

J: TRBJ2-3
V: TRBV29-1
D: TRBD2
size: NA
CDR3: CSVGTSGSFFSSQYF
DNA: TGCAGCGTCGGGACTAGCGGGAGTTTTTTTTCATCGCAGTATTTT

J: TRBJ2-2
V: TRBV19
D: NA
size: NA
CDR3: CASSLFGVWNTGELFF
DNA: TGTGCCAGTAGCCTCTTTGGGGTGTGGAACACCGGGGAGCTGTTTTTT

J: TRBJ2-1
V: TRBV5-6
D: NA
size: NA
CDR3: CASKTEYNEQFF
DNA: TGTGCCAGCAAAACAGAGTACAATGAGCAGTTCTTC

J: TRBJ1-4
V: TRBV5-8
D: NA
size: NA
CDR3: CASSFPAGDSEKLFF
DNA: TGTGCCAGCAGCTTCCCCGCAGGGGATAGTGAAAAACTGTTTTTT

J: TRBJ2-1
V: TRBV2
D: NA
size: NA
CDR3: CASSEALQFF
DNA: TGTGCCAGCAGTGAAGCGCTTCAGTTCTTC

J: TRBJ1-1
V: TRBV4-1
D: NA
size: NA
CDR3: CASSQIRNTEAFF
DNA: TGCGCCAGCAGCCAAATCAGGAACACTGAAGCTTTCTTT

J: TRBJ2-7
V: TRBV15
D: TRBD1
size: NA
CDR3: CATSRGGTVSYEQYF
DNA: TGTGCCACCAGCAGAGGGGGGACAGTCTCCTACGAGCAGTACTTC

J: TRBJ2-7
V: TRBV10-1
D: TRBD2
size: NA
CDR3: CASSEPRFRGSLRYEQYF
DNA: TGCGCCAGCAGTGAGCCTAGGTTCCGCGGGAGCCTCCGTTACGAGCAGTACTTC

J: TRBJ2-4
V: TRBV28
D: TRBD1
size: NA
CDR3: CASSFSRDSLSKNIQYF
DNA: TGTGCCAGCAGTTTCTCGAGGGACAGCTTAAGCAAAAACATTCAGTACTTC

J: TRBJ1-5
V: TRBV30
D: NA
size: once
CDR3: CAWSQPGRNQPQHF
DNA: TGTGCCTGGAGTCAACCGGGTAGGAATCAGCCCCAGCATTTT

J: TRBJ2-7
V: TRBV10-2
D: TRBD2
size: NA
CDR3: CASKAGDYEQYF
DNA: TGCGCCAGCAAGGCGGGAGACTACGAGCAGTACTTC

J: TRBJ2-1
V: TRBV9
D: NA
size: NA
CDR3: CASSVDLASYNEQFF
DNA: TGTGCCAGCAGCGTAGACCTAGCAAGCTACAATGAGCAGTTCTTC

J: TRBJ2-1
V: TRBV14
D: NA
size: once
CDR3: CASSQVGGVGYNEQFF
DNA: TGTGCCAGCAGCCAAGTGGGGGGTGTTGGCTACAATGAGCAGTTCTTC

J: TRBJ2-5
V: TRBV9
D: NA
size: NA
CDR3: CASSVEGETQYF
DNA: TGTGCCAGCAGCGTAGAAGGGGAGACCCAGTACTTC

J: TRBJ2-5
V: TRBV27
D: TRBD2
size: once
CDR3: CASSMGLAGVGETQYF
DNA: TGTGCCAGCAGTATGGGACTAGCGGGAGTCGGAGAGACCCAGTACTTC

J: TRBJ1-1
V: TRBV5-6
D: NA
size: once
CDR3: CASSFLQGGTEAFF
DNA: TGTGCCAGCAGCTTTTTGCAGGGAGGCACTGAAGCTTTCTTT

J: TRBJ2-3
V: TRBV7-3
D: NA
size: NA
CDR3: CASSLSTLVLGGTQYF
DNA: TGTGCCAGCAGCTTAAGCACCCTAGTCTTAGGTGGTACGCAGTATTTT

J: TRBJ2-7
V: TRBV5-8
D: TRBD2
size: NA
CDR3: CASSSSAGGYEQYF
DNA: TGTGCCAGCAGCTCCTCGGCGGGAGGGTACGAGCAGTACTTC

J: TRBJ2-3
V: TRBV2
D: TRBD2
size: NA
CDR3: CASSEPSGRGGTDTQYF
DNA: TGTGCCAGCAGTGAACCTAGCGGGAGGGGGGGCACAGATACGCAGTATTTT

J: TRBJ1-1
V: TRBV7-9
D: NA
size: NA
CDR3: CASSPAGRAAEAFF
DNA: TGTGCCAGCAGCCCAGCGGGCCGGGCGGCTGAAGCTTTCTTT

J: TRBJ2-7
V: TRBV10-3
D: NA
size: NA
CDR3: CAISETDSYEQYF
DNA: TGTGCCATCAGTGAGACTGACTCCTACGAGCAGTACTTC

J: TRBJ2-5
V: TRBV7-6
D: NA
size: NA
CDR3: CASSFGGAWETQYF
DNA: TGTGCCAGCAGCTTCGGTGGGGCGTGGGAGACCCAGTACTTC

J: TRBJ2-7
V: TRBV7-8
D: NA
size: NA
CDR3: CASSLPPRGSHEQYF
DNA: TGTGCCAGCAGCTTACCTCCGCGGGGCTCCCACGAGCAGTACTTC